Presented here are 14 T cell receptor beta chains from one specimen sequenced in a study of blood T cell repertoires in COVID-19. Some clones are missing from TCRdb's copy, which holds only in-frame ones; the method was immunoSEQ multiplex PCR. In the table there are fewer than 35,000 clones, 91% of which are singletons. The material sequenced was peripheral blood. These receptors were obtained from a man aged 55 to 69 with acute or convalescent COVID-19.

CDR3 bases: TGTGCCAGTAGTCCCCAGGGACGGACTACTGTCACCTTC. Protein sequence: CASSPQGRTTVTF. The rearrangement links TRBV19 to TRBJ1-2; weak D call: TRBD1 (5 bases). Germline CDR1 LNHDA, CDR2 SQIVND (reference sequence). V lost 5 bases and J lost 13, with 20 bases in between. The CDR3 covers 13 residues.

The chain combines TRBV5-8 with TRBJ1-5, with D possibly TRBD1 on 5 matching bases. V shed 0 bases and J shed 7 bases, with 11 bases lying between them. The germline V gene has CDR1 SGHTS and CDR2 YDEGEE. The CDR3 length is 14 residues. The CDR3 nucleotides are TGTGCCAGCAGCTTGGGACAGAAGGGACAGCCCCAGCATTTT. This gives the protein CASSLGQKGQPQHF.

The chain carries TRBV5-5 and TRBJ1-3, with D perhaps matching TRBD1 (6 bases). The germline V gene has CDR1 SGHKS and CDR2 YYEKEE (reference sequence). The length of the CDR3 is 15 residues. Deletions cut 3 bases from V and 3 bases from J, with 13 bases between. CDR3 amino acids: CASSSQGVYGNTIYF. DNA of the CDR3: TGTGCCAGCAGCTCACAGGGCGTTTATGGAAACACCATATATTTT.

The chain couples TRBV27 to TRBJ2-7; tentatively, D is TRBD2 (6 bases). CDR1 and CDR2 (germline): MNHEY, SMNVEV (reference sequence). V gave up 2 bases and J gave up 2 bases, with 10 bases separating them. The CDR3 covers 14 residues. The CDR3 here is CASSLAGRPYEQYF. The CDR3 DNA is TGTGCCAGCAGTTTAGCGGGAAGGCCCTACGAGCAGTACTTC.

The V gene is TRBV27, the J gene TRBJ2-1, with a tentative D call TRBD1 (8 bases). V was trimmed by 10 bases and J by 8 bases, leaving 18 bases between them. The germline CDR1 and CDR2 sequences are MNHEY and SMNVEV (reference sequence). CDR3 size: 13 residues. In DNA, the CDR3 is TGTGCCACCTCGACAGGGGCGGGAGATGAGCAGTTCTTC. It translates to CATSTGAGDEQFF.

The chain couples TRBV5-4 to TRBJ1-1; the D gene is possibly TRBD1 (6 bases). The V gene's germline CDR1 is SGHNT and CDR2 YYREEE (reference sequence). The V and J ends lost 4 bases and 4 bases respectively, with 11 bases between them. This CDR3 contains 13 residues. The CDR3, as DNA: TGTGCCAGCAGCCAGGGGATCCGCACTGAAGCTTTCTTT. Translating it yields CASSQGIRTEAFF.

V gene TRBV7-2 combines with J gene TRBJ1-5, with D uncertain. The V gene lost 3 bases and the J gene lost 7 bases, with 16 bases spanning the gap. Per the germline V gene, CDR1 is SGHTA and CDR2 is FQGNSA. The length of the CDR3 is 15 residues. CDR3 coding DNA: TGTGCCAGCAGCTTCGGACCCGCGGGTAAGCAGCCCCAGCATTTT. As protein: CASSFGPAGKQPQHF.

CDR3 protein: CSASIGVYEQYF. As DNA, the CDR3 is TGCAGTGCTAGTATTGGAGTCTACGAGCAGTACTTC. J is TRBJ2-7 and V is TRBV20-1; D gene ambiguous. V was clipped by 3 bases and J by 3 bases, with 9 bases between them. Germline V lookup: CDR1 DFQATT, CDR2 SNEGSKA (reference sequence). The CDR3 runs 12 residues.

The chain employs TRBV6-2 or TRBV6-3 and TRBJ2-4; no definite D call. The germline V gene has CDR1 MNHEY and CDR2 SVGEGT. CDR3 size: 14 residues. V lost 0 bases to trimming and J lost 8 bases, with 11 bases between them. The CDR3: CASSYSSQLDIQYF. In nucleotides, the CDR3 is TGTGCCAGCAGTTACTCGTCACAGTTGGACATTCAGTACTTC.

This chain joins TRBV18 and TRBJ2-1; D is unclear. The V gene lost 3 bases and the J gene lost 4 bases, with 13 bases spanning the gap. Germline lookup yields CDR1 KGHSH and CDR2 LQKENI. The CDR3 loop spans 15 amino acids. In DNA, the CDR3 is TGTGCCAGCTCACCCCCAGGTCTTTCGTACAATGAGCAGTTCTTC. Its protein product is CASSPPGLSYNEQFF.

The rearrangement uses TRBV6-2 or TRBV6-3 and TRBJ1-1; D not resolved. V gave up 5 bases and J gave up 1 base, with 11 bases separating them. This CDR3 region has 14 residues. Germline assignment: CDR1 MNHEY and CDR2 SVGEGT. This chain's CDR3 is CASSRSGRNTEAFF. CDR3 nucleotide sequence: TGTGCCAGCAGTCGGTCAGGTAGGAACACTGAAGCTTTCTTT.

The gene calls are TRBV7-9 and TRBJ1-1, with D maybe TRBD1 (5 bases). This CDR3 has 16 residues. CDR1 is SEHNR, CDR2 FQNEAQ, per germline (reference sequence). V lost 5 bases to trimming and J lost 6 bases, with 22 bases between them. The CDR3 nucleotides are TGTGCCAGCAGCGCAGCGGGTGGGGGATTGGGCGCTGAAGCTTTCTTT. Protein: CASSAAGGGLGAEAFF.

V is TRBV20-1 and J is TRBJ2-1; weak D call: TRBD1 (5 bases). Trimming left V 3 bases short and J 7 bases short, with 13 bases between. This CDR3 is 13 amino acids long. CDR1 and CDR2 from the germline V gene are DFQATT and SNEGSKA (reference sequence). Here the CDR3 reads CSASPGFVNEQFF. Written as DNA, the CDR3 is TGCAGTGCTAGTCCAGGGTTTGTAAATGAGCAGTTCTTC.

V is TRBV19 and J is TRBJ1-1; D unclear. This CDR3 contains 14 residues. V was pared by 1 base and J by 0 bases, with 6 bases between. Germline V gene lookup returns CDR1 LNHDA and CDR2 SQIVND (reference sequence). CDR3 residues: CASSIGGLNTEAFF. The CDR3 bases are TGTGCCAGTAGTATAGGAGGCCTGAACACTGAAGCTTTCTTT.